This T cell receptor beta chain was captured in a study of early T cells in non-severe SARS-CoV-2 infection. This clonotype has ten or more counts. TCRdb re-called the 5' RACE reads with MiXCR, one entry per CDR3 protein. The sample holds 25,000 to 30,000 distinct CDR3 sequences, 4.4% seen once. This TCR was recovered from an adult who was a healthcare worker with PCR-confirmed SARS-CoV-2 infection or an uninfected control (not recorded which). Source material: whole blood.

CDR3 sequence: CASSTGTGSAETQYF. Here the CDR3 DNA reads TGTGCCAGCAGTACGGGAACAGGGTCTGCGGAGACCCAGTACTTC. This rearrangement joins TRBV6-5 to TRBJ2-5; weak D call: TRBD1 (6 bases). From germline, CDR1 is MNHEY and CDR2 SVGAGI. CDR3 size: 15 residues. V lost 5 bases to trimming and J lost 5 bases, with 18 bases between them.